This T cell receptor beta chain was obtained from a study of early T cells in non-severe SARS-CoV-2 infection. cDNA molecules, individually, were tagged with unique molecular identifiers. MiXCR was run by TCRdb on the 5' RACE reads, yielding one entry per CDR3 protein. The profile shows about 110,000 distinct CDR3 sequences, around an eighth of them singletons. This receptor was taken from an adult who was a healthcare worker with PCR-confirmed SARS-CoV-2 infection or an uninfected control (not recorded which). Sequences were obtained from whole blood.

The CDR3 spells CASSLVGAGAKTEAFF. CDR3 nucleotides: TGTGCCAGCAGCTTAGTCGGCGCAGGGGCAAAGACTGAAGCTTTCTTT. The chain is built from TRBV7-2 and TRBJ1-1, with TRBD1 as a possible D gene (6 bases). CDR3 length: 16 residues. CDR1 and CDR2 (germline): SGHTA, FQGNSA. With 1 base removed from V and 5 bases from J, the gap between germline ends came to 17 bases.